This T cell receptor beta chain was captured in a study of post-analysis software for immune sequencing data. Included in the TCR beta cDNA libraries were unique molecular identifiers. From about 1 to 10 million T cells, 400,000 to 600,000 cDNA molecules were obtained. MiXCR, applied by TCRdb to the PCR reads, yields one record per CDR3 protein. The sample lists about 200,000 distinct CDR3 sequences, over 25% occurring once. This clonotype was detected many times. Its matching antigen is unknown. Points from the study as a whole: F measure grouped same-batch samples tightly together. Controls' normalized Chao1 diversity significantly exceeded that of multiple sclerosis patients. TRBV5-6, TRBV5-1 and TRBV20-1 were among roughly 5 TRBV segments more frequent in patients than controls.

This CDR3 comprises 14 residues. Per germline, CDR1 DFQATT and CDR2 SNEGSKA (reference sequence). The germline V and J ends were trimmed by 1 base and 4 bases, with 11 bases remaining between them. This chain links TRBV20-1 with TRBJ2-1, with D unresolved. Source material: blood. The clonotype originates from a girl aged 2 to 17 with multiple sclerosis. The DNA of the CDR3 is TGCAGTGCTAGAGGTTACCCATTGTACAATGAGCAGTTCTTC. Amino acids: CSARGYPLYNEQFF.